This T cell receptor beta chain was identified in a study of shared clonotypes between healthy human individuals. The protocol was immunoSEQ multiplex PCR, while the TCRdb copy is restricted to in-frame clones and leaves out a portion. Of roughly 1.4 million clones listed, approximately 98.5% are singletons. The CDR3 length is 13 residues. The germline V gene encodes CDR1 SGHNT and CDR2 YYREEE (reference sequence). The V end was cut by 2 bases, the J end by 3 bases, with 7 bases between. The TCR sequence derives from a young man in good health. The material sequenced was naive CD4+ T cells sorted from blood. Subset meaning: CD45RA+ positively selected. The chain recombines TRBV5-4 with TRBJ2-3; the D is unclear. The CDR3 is CASSLVETDTQYF. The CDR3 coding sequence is TGTGCCAGCAGCTTAGTCGAGACAGATACGCAGTATTTT.